Listed below are T cell receptor beta chains from one sample, sequenced in a study of Tregs in tolerant kidney transplant recipients. The method was immunoSEQ multiplex PCR; TCRdb's version includes in-frame clones alone and lacks a portion of them. The sample lists about 64,000 clones, roughly 98% occurring once. The sequencing used Tregs from blood, collected before the transplant. Receptors were obtained from a human donor who received a combined kidney and bone marrow transplant. CDR3s include the opening cysteine and the closing phenylalanine or tryptophan. The order of the fields is J gene, clone size, D gene, V gene, CDR3 protein, CDR3 DNA. The D gene is left open where the match is weak. Clone size, where shown, is once, few, many, or a class for clones that have expanded.

TRBJ1-6 NA NA TRBV11-3 CASSLRANSPLHF TGTGCCAGCAGCTTAAGAGCCAATTCACCCCTCCACTTT
TRBJ2-7 NA TRBD1 TRBV28 CASSLGRTGYYEQYF TGTGCCAGCAGTTTGGGACGGACAGGCTATTACGAGCAGTACTTC
TRBJ2-3 NA NA TRBV15 CATSGDLSTDTQYF TGTGCCACCTCTGGTGACTTAAGCACAGATACGCAGTATTTT
TRBJ1-1 NA NA TRBV7-2 CASSLPTRKNTEAFF TGTGCCAGCAGCTTACCGACACGGAAGAACACTGAAGCTTTCTTT
TRBJ1-4 NA TRBD1 TRBV5-1 CASSLGQGRWELFF TGCGCCAGCAGCTTGGGACAGGGGAGATGGGAACTGTTTTTT
TRBJ1-5 NA NA TRBV29-1 CSAGHGNQPQHF TGCAGCGCTGGACACGGCAATCAGCCCCAGCATTTT
TRBJ2-5 NA NA TRBV19 CASSPQSNVETQYF TGTGCCAGTAGCCCTCAGTCGAATGTAGAGACCCAGTACTTC
TRBJ1-1 once NA TRBV23-1 CASSQPESHRYMNTEAFF TGCGCCAGCAGTCAACCTGAATCACACAGGTACATGAACACTGAAGCTTTCTTT
TRBJ2-3 NA TRBD1 TRBV4-1 CASSPGTGADTQYF TGCGCCAGCAGCCCCGGGACAGGGGCAGATACGCAGTATTTT
TRBJ1-3 NA TRBD1 TRBV5-1 CASSIGDRASGNTIYF TGCGCCAGCAGCATTGGGGACAGGGCCTCTGGAAACACCATATATTTT
TRBJ2-1 NA TRBD2 TRBV7-2 CASSPTLLAGIYNEQFF TGTGCCAGCAGCCCGACACTACTAGCGGGCATTTACAATGAGCAGTTCTTC
TRBJ2-5 NA NA TRBV5-1 CASSADMVGNQYF TGCGCCAGCAGCGCGGACATGGTCGGTAACCAGTACTTC
TRBJ1-1 NA NA TRBV19 CASSRTVTLNTEAFF TGTGCCAGTAGTCGGACAGTAACGCTGAACACTGAAGCTTTCTTT
TRBJ1-1 once NA TRBV5-1 CASSLAGDTTEAFF TGCGCCAGCAGCTTGGCCGGGGACACCACTGAAGCTTTCTTT
TRBJ2-1 NA NA TRBV7-8 CASSSLGAIGNEQFF TGTGCCAGCAGCTCTTTGGGAGCCATAGGTAATGAGCAGTTCTTC
TRBJ1-6 NA NA TRBV7-6 CASSLEPGTNNSPLHF TGTGCCAGCAGCTTAGAACCGGGAACGAATAATTCACCCCTCCACTTT
TRBJ2-1 NA TRBD2 TRBV27 CASSRTSYNEQFF TGTGCCAGCAGCAGGACTAGCTACAATGAGCAGTTCTTC
TRBJ2-7 NA TRBD2 TRBV5-1 CASSVGGGFSYEQYF TGCGCCAGCAGCGTTGGGGGGGGGTTTTCCTACGAGCAGTACTTC
TRBJ2-1 NA TRBD2 TRBV9 CASSVVNPSGGANEQFF TGTGCCAGCAGCGTAGTTAACCCGAGCGGGGGGGCCAATGAGCAGTTCTTC
TRBJ1-3 NA TRBD1 TRBV29-1 CSVEVEGQKKTSGNTIYF TGCAGCGTTGAGGTGGAGGGACAGAAAAAAACCTCTGGAAACACCATATATTTT
TRBJ2-6 NA NA TRBV19 CASTPGSGANVLTF TGTGCCAGTACCCCGGGGTCCGGGGCCAACGTCCTGACTTTC
TRBJ2-3 NA TRBD2 TRBV7-3 CASSFYGRRTDTQYF TGTGCCAGCAGCTTTTACGGGAGGCGCACAGATACGCAGTATTTT
TRBJ2-3 NA TRBD2 TRBV5-1 CASSPGTSGGSDTQYF TGCGCCAGCAGCCCCGGGACTAGCGGGGGGTCAGATACGCAGTATTTT